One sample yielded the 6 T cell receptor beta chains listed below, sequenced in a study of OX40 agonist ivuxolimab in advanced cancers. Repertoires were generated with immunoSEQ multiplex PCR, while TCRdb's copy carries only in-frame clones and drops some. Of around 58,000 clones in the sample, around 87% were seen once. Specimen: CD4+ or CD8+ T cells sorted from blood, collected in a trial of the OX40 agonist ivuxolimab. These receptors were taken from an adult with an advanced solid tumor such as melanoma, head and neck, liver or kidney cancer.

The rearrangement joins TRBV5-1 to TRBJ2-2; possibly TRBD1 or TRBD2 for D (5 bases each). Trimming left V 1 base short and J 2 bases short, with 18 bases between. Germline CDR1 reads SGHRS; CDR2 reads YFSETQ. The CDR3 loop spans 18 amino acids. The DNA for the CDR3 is TGCGCCAGCAGCTTGAACCCATCCTCGGGGCCTAACACCGGGGAGCTGTTTTTT. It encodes CASSLNPSSGPNTGELFF. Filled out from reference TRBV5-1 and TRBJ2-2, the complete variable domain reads KAGVTQTPRYLIKTRGQQVTLSCSPISGHRSVSWYQQTPGQGLQFLFEYFSETQRNKGNFPGRFSGRQFSNSRSEMNVSTLELGDSALYLCASSLNPSSGPNTGELFFGEGSRLTVL.

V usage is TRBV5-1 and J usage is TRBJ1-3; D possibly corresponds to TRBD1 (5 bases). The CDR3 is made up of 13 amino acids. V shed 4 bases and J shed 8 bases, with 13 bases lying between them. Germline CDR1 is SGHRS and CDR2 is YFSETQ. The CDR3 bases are TGCGCCAGCAGCCCCGGGACTTTCGACACCATATATTTT. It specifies CASSPGTFDTIYF.

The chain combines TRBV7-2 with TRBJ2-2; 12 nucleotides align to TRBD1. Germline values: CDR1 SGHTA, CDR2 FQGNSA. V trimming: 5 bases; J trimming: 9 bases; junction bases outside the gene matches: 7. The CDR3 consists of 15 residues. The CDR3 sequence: CASSIGTGGSRELFF. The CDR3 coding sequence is TGTGCCAGCAGCATCGGGACAGGGGGCTCCAGGGAGCTGTTTTTT.

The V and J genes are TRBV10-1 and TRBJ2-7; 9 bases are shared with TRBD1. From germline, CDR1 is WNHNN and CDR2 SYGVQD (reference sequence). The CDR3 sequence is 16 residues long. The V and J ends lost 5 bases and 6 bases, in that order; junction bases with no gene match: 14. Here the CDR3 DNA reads TGCGCCAGCAGTAACAGGGACAGGGAGAGAGGGGGCGAGCAGTACTTC. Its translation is CASSNRDRERGGEQYF.

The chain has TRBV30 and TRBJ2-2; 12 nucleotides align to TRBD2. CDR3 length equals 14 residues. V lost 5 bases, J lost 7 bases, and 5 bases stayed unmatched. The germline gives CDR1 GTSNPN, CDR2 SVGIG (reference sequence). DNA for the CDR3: TGTGCCTGGGTGACTAGCGGGAGTCACGGGGAGCTGTTTTTT. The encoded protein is CAWVTSGSHGELFF.

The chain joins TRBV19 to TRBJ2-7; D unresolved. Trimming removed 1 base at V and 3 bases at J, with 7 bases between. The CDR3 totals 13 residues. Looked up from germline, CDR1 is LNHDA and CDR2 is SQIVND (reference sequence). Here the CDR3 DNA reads TGTGCCAGTAGTATAGGACCGGGCTACGAGCAGTACTTC. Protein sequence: CASSIGPGYEQYF.